What follows describes a single T cell receptor (beta chain). The antigen it recognizes is unknown. Per-base quality was not reported, and no clone a single base away is much larger than it. This sample is drawn from a study of a mutant IDH1 vaccine in newly diagnosed glioma (TCRdb year 2021). For the wider study: Eight vaccinations were administered to patients in weeks 1, 3, 5, 7, 11, 15, 19 and 23, corresponding to visits V03 through V10. Prior to enrollment, patients had been given standard therapy consisting of radiotherapy alone, temozolomide alone, or radiochemotherapy with temozolomide, with the combination given to most patients. Six visits were used for peripheral blood collection: V03 (baseline), V05, V07, V10, V12 and V13. Longitudinal TCRB deep sequencing was performed for roughly 24 treated patients wherever samples were available for exploratory analyses. Vaccination began 4-6 weeks after radiotherapy alone, or alongside temozolomide cycles in the chemotherapy-containing groups. Of the approximately 35 treated patients, 62.5% were male and 37.5% were female, and the mean age was around 40 years. Findings and caveats that apply to the study as a whole: Immune responses induced by the vaccine were seen in around 93% of patients across multiple MHC alleles. The authors noted that analyses of patient blood samples could not be reproduced because of sample limitations. Availability determined which PBMC samples were chosen for TCRB deep sequencing. No apparent relationship was observed between pseudoprogression and alterations in the top peripheral T cell clonotypes detected by TCRB sequencing.

The CDR3 runs 15 residues from the cysteine to the phenylalanine. The CDR3 DNA has 45 bases and is translated from base 1. CDR1 SGHKS and CDR2 YYEKEE are derived from the germline V gene (reference sequence). V lost 2 bases and J lost 1 base; the stretch between them is 12 bases long. The library was generated by the immunoSEQ multiplex PCR assay. Following the manufacturer's protocol, the hsTCRB Kit was used to amplify rearranged TCR beta chain sequences. An Illumina MiSeq was used to sequence the TCRB libraries. Under the source paper's analysis protocol: Demultiplexing, trimming and gene mapping were performed with the kit vendor's proprietary platform. What TCRdb holds here is the immuneACCESS table cut down to in-frame rearrangements. Part of the clones is not present; checked against another copy, under half of the missing clones reflect an unresolved V gene, and the others are unexplained. That table gives V, J and clone size, and the DNA gave D and trimming. In all, the sample holds about 43,000 clones, and around 85% of those were seen once. Of the sample, around 2.5% is held by the ten largest clones.

In the paper's terms, the time point label means: week 23, last vaccination. Each vaccine dose was 300 ug of a 20-mer mutant IDH1 peptide in Montanide, given subcutaneously with topical imiquimod. The donors had newly diagnosed IDH1-mutant astrocytomas of WHO grade 3 or 4 that showed loss of nuclear ATRX. The samples were drawn from NOA16, a multicentre, single-arm, open-label phase I trial in Germany that tested a mutant IDH1 peptide vaccine in humans for the first time. The DNeasy Blood and Tissue Kit was used to extract genomic DNA from EDTA blood for TCRB sequencing. The sequence was collected from a woman aged 18-29 years with glioma. Some clones in this sample may be carry-over from other donors' samples. Sequences were derived from PBMCs, sampled from a glioma patient whose treatment included an IDH1 peptide vaccine. The V gene is TRBV5-5 and the J gene is TRBJ2-5, with the identity of the D gene unclear. The DNA sequence is TGTGCCAGCAGCTTCGACTGGACGGTCCAAGAGACCCAGTACTTC. This gives the protein CASSFDWTVQETQYF.